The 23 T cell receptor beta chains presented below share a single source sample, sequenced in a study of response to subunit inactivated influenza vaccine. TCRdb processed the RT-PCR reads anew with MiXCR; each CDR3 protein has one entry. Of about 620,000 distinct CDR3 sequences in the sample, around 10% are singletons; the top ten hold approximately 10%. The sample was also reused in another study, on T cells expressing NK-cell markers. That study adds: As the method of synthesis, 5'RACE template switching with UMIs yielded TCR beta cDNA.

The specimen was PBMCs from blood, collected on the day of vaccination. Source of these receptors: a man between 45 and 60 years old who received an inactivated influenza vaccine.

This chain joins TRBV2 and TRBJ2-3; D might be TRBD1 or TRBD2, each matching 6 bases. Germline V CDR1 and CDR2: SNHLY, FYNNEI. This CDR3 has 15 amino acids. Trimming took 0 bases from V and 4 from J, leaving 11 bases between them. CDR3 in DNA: TGTGCCAGCAGTGAAGCGTTAGGGGGGTCAGATACGCAGTATTTT. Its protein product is CASSEALGGSDTQYF.

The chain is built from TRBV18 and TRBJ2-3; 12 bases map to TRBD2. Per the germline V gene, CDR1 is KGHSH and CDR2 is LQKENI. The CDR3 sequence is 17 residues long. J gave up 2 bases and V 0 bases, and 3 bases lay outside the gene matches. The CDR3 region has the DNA TGTGCCAGCTCACCACCGGCTAGCGGGGGGGTCACAGATACGCAGTATTTT. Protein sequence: CASSPPASGGVTDTQYF.

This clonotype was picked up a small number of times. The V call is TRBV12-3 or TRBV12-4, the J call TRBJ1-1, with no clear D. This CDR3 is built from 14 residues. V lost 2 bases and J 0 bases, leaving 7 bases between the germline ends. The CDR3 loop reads CASSLSLLNTEAFF. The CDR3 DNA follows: TGTGCCAGCAGTTTATCCCTGTTGAACACTGAAGCTTTCTTT.

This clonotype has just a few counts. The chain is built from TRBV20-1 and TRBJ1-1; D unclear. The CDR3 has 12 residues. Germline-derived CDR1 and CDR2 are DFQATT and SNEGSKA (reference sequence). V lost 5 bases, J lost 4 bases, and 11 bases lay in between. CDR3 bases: TGCAGTGCTGGGGAGGTGGTCACTGAAGCTTTCTTT. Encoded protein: CSAGEVVTEAFF.

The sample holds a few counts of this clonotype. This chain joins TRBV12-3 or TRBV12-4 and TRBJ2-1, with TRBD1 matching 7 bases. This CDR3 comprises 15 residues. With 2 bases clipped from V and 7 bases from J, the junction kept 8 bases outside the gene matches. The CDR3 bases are TGTGCCAGCAGTTTAAGACAGGGAAACGGTAATGAGCAGTTCTTC. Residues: CASSLRQGNGNEQFF.

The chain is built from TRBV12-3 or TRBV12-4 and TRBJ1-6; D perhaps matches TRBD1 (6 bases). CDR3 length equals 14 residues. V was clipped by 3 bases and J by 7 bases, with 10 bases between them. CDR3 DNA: TGTGCCAGCAGTTTCGGGGGGGGCAATTCACCCCTCCACTTT. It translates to CASSFGGGNSPLHF.

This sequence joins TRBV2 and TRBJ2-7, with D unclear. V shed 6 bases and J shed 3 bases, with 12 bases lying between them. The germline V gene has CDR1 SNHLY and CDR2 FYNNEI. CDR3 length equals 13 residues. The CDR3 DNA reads TGTGCCAGCAGGAAACATGGGGACTACGAGCAGTACTTC. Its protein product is CASRKHGDYEQYF.

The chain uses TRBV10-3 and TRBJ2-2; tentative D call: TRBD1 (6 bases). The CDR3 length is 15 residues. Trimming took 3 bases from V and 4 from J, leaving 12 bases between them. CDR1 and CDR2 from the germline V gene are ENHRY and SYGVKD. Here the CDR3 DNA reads TGTGCCATCAGTGATGACAGGCGGGCCACCGGGGAGCTGTTTTTT. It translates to CAISDDRRATGELFF.

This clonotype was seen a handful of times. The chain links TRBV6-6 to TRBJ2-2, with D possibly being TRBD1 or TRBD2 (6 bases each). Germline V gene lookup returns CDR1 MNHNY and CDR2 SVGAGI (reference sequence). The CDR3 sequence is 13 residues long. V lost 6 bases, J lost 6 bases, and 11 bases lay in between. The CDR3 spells CASRRDTPGELFF. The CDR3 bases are TGTGCCAGCAGGCGGGACACTCCCGGGGAGCTGTTTTTT.

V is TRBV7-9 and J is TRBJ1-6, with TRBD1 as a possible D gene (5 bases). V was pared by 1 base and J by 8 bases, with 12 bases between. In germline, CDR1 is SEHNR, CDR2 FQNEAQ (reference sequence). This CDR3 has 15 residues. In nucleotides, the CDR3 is TGTGCCAGCAGCTTAGGAGGGGTTATTGATTCACCCCTCCACTTT. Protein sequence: CASSLGGVIDSPLHF.

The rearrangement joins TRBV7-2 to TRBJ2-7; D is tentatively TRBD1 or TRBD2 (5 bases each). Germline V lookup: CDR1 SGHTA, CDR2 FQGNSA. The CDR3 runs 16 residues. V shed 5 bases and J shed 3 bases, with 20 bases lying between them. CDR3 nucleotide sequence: TGTGCCAGCAGCCCGCCGGGACGGGGAAGTGTCTACGAGCAGTACTTC. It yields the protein CASSPPGRGSVYEQYF.

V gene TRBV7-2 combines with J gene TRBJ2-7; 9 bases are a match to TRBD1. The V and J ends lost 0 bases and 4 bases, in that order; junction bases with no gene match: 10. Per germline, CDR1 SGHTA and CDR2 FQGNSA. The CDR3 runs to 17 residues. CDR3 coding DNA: TGTGCCAGCAGCTTAGCCACGGGACAGGGTCGGGGGTACGAGCAGTACTTC. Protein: CASSLATGQGRGYEQYF.

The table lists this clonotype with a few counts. This chain's CDR3 is CASSEPLHTGIISGANVLTF. CDR3 nucleotides: TGTGCCAGCAGTGAACCACTTCACACAGGGATTATCTCTGGGGCCAACGTCCTGACTTTC. The chain employs TRBV25-1 and TRBJ2-6; TRBD1 might be the D (6 bases). The CDR3 loop spans 20 amino acids. In germline, CDR1 is MGHDK, CDR2 SYGVNS. Trimming removed 2 bases at V and 0 bases at J, with 20 bases between. The variable domain in full, completed from reference TRBV25-1 and TRBJ2-6, reads EADIYQTPRYLVIGTGKKITLECSQTMGHDKMYWYQQDPGMELHLIHYSYGVNSTEKGDLSSESTVSRIRTEHFPLTLESARPSHTSQYLCASSEPLHTGIISGANVLTFGAGSRLTVL.

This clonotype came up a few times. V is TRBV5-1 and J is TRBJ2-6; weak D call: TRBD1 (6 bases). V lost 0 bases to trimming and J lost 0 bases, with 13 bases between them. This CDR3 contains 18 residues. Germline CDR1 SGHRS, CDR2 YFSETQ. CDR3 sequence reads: CASSLAAGVDSGANVLTF. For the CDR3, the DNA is TGCGCCAGCAGCTTGGCGGCAGGGGTGGACTCTGGGGCCAACGTCCTGACTTTC.

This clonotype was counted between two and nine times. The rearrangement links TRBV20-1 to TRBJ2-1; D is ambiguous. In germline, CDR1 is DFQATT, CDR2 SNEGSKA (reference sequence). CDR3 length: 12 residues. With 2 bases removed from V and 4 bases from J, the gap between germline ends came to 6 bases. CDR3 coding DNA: TGCAGTGCTAGACCCGTATACAATGAGCAGTTCTTC. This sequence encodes CSARPVYNEQFF.

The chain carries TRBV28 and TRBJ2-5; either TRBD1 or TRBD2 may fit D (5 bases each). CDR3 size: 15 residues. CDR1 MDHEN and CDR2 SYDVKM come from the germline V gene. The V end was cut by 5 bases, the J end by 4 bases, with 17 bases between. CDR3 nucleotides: TGTGCCAGCAGTCCACCGGGGCCGATTAGAGAGACCCAGTACTTC. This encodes CASSPPGPIRETQYF. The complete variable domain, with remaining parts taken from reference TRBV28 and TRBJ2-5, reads DVKVTQSSRYLVKRTGEKVFLECVQDMDHENMFWYRQDPGLGLRLIYFSYDVKMKEKGDIPEGYSVSREKKERFSLILESASTNQTSMYLCASSPPGPIRETQYFGPGTRLLVL.

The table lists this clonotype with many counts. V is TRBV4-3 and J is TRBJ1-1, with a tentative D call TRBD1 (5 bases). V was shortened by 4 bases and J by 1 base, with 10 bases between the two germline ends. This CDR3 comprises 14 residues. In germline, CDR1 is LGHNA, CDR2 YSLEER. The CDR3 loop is CASSLMGQNTEAFF. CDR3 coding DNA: TGCGCCAGCAGCCTGATGGGGCAGAACACTGAAGCTTTCTTT.

The CDR3 sequence is CASSETGTSGGYGELFF. CDR3 bases: TGTGCCAGCAGTGAGACCGGGACTAGCGGGGGTTACGGGGAGCTGTTTTTT. The gene calls are TRBV6-1 and TRBJ2-2, with 14 nucleotides matching TRBD2. The CDR3 sequence is 17 residues long. After removal of 3 bases from V and 7 bases from J, the junction contained 7 bases not matched to a gene. The germline V gene has CDR1 MNHNS and CDR2 SASEGT.

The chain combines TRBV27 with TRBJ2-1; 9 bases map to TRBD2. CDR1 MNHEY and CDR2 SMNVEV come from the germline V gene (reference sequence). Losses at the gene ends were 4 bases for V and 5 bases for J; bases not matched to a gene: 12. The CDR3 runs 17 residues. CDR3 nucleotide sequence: TGTGCCAGCAGTTCTCCGGGACTAGCTTTTTTAGACAATGAGCAGTTCTTC. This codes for CASSSPGLAFLDNEQFF.

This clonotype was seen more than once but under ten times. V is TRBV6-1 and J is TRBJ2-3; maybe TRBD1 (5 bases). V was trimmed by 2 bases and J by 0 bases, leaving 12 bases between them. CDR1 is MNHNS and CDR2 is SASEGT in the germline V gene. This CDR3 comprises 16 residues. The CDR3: CASSEQRQTSTDTQYF. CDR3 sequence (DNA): TGTGCCAGCAGTGAACAGCGACAGACTAGCACAGATACGCAGTATTTT.

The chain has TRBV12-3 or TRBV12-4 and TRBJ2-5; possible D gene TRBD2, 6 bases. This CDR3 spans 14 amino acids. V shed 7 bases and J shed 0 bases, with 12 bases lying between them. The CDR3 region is CASTPGLNQETQYF. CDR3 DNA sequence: TGTGCCAGCACCCCAGGACTAAACCAAGAGACCCAGTACTTC.

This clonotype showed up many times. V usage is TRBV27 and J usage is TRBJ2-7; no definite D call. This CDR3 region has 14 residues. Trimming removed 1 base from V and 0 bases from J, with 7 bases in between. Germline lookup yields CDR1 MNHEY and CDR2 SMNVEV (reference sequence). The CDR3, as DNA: TGTGCCAGCAGTTTATTGGGCGGCTCCTACGAGCAGTACTTC. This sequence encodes CASSLLGGSYEQYF.

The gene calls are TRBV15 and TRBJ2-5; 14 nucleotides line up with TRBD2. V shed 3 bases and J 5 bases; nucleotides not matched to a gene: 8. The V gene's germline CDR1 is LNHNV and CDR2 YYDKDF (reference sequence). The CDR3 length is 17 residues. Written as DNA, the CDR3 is TGTGCCACCAGCAGCTGGACTAGCGGGAGGTTTAAGGAGACCCAGTACTTC. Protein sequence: CATSSWTSGRFKETQYF. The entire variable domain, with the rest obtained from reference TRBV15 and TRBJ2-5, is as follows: DAMVIQNPRYQVTQFGKPVTLSCSQTLNHNVMYWYQQKSSQAPKLLFHYYDKDFNNEADTPDNFQSRRPNTSFCFLDIRSPGLGDTAMYLCATSSWTSGRFKETQYFGPGTRLLVL.